This TCR beta chain was recorded in a study of neurological immune-mediated disorders. Across the whole study: The 35 or so multiple sclerosis patients comprised around 31 relapsing-remitting and 3 secondary progressive cases. Notes on the study in general: One related-CDR3 cluster, identified by phylogenetic grouping, held the repertoires of 18 of 34 multiple sclerosis patients and was a possible signature.

This clonotype was picked up many times. Its antigen remains unknown. Synthesis of cDNA was carried out by template-switch 5'RACE. The reaction used 10-nucleotide random UMIs. TCRdb reprocessed the 5' RACE reads with MiXCR, giving one entry per CDR3 protein. Of more than 15,000 distinct CDR3 sequences listed, roughly 2.6% were seen once; the top ten hold less than 7%. For the unsorted libraries, 2 million PBMCs stored at -80 C served as input. The CDR3 is made up of 13 amino acids. CDR1 and CDR2 (germline): SNHLY, FYNNEI. V was cut by 7 bases and J by 1 base, with 10 bases left in between. The sequence was collected from a woman between 18 and 29 years old with multiple sclerosis. Material: PBMCs. The chain links TRBV2 to TRBJ1-1, with D hard to call. This CDR3 reads CASTGEKNTEAFF. As DNA, the CDR3 is TGTGCCAGCACCGGGGAGAAGAACACTGAAGCTTTCTTT.